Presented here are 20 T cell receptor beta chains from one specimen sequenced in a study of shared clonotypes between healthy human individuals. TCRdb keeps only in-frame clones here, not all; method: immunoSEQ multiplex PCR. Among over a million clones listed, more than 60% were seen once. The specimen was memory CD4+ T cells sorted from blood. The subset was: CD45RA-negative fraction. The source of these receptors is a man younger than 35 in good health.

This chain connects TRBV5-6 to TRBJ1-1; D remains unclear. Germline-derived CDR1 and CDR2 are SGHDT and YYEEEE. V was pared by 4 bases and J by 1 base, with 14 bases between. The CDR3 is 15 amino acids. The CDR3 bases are TGTGCCAGCAGCCCACGGGGAGTGGGGAACACTGAAGCTTTCTTT. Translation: CASSPRGVGNTEAFF.

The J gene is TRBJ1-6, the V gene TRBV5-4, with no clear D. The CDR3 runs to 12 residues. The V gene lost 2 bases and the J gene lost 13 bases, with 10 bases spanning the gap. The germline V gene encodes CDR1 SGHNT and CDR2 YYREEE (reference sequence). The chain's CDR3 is CASSFPLAPLHF. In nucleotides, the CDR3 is TGTGCCAGCAGCTTCCCATTGGCCCCCCTCCACTTT. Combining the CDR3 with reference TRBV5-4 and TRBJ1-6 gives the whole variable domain ETGVTQSPTHLIKTRGQQVTLRCSSQSGHNTVSWYQQALGQGPQFIFQYYREEENGRGNFPPRFSGLQFPNYSSELNVNALELDDSALYLCASSFPLAPLHFGNGTRLTVT.

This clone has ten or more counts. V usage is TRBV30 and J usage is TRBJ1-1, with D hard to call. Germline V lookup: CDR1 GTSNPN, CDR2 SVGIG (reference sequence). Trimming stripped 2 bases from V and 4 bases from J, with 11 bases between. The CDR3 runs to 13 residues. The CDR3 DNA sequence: TGTGCCTGGAGTACCGATCGAGGCACTGAAGCTTTCTTT. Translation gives CAWSTDRGTEAFF.

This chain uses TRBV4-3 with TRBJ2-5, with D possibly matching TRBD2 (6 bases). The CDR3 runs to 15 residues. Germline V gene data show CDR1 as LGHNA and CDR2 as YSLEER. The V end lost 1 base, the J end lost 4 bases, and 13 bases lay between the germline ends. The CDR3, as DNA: TGCGCCAGCAGCCAAGGGGTTGGGGGGACAGAGACCCAGTACTTC. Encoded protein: CASSQGVGGTETQYF.

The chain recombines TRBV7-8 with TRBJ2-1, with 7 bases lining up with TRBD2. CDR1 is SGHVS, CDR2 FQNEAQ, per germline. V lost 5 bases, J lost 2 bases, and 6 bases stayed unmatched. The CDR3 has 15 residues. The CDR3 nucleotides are TGTGCCAGCAGCCCCAGCGGGAATGCCTACAATGAGCAGTTCTTC. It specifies CASSPSGNAYNEQFF.

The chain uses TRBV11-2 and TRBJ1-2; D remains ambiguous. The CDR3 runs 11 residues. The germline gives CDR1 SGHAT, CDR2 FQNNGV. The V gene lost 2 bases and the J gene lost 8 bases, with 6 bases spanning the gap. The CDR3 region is CASSLNRGYTF. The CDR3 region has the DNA TGTGCCAGCAGCTTAAACAGAGGCTACACCTTC. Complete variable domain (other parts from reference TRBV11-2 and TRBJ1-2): EAGVAQSPRYKIIEKRQSVAFWCNPISGHATLYWYQQILGQGPKLLIQFQNNGVVDDSQLPKDRFSAERLKGVDSTLKIQPAKLEDSAVYLCASSLNRGYTFGSGTRLTVV.

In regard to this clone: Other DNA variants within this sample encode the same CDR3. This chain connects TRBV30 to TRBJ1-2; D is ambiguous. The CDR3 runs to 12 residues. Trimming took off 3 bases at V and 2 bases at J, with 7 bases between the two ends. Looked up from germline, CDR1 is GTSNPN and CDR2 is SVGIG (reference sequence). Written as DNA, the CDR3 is TGTGCCTGGAGCCCCGGCAACTATGGCTACACCTTC. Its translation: CAWSPGNYGYTF.

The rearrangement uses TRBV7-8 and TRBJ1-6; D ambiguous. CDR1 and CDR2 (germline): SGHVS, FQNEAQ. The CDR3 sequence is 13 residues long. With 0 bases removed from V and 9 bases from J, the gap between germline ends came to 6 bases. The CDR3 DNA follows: TGTGCCAGCAGCTTAGCGGAAAGTTCACCCCTCCACTTT. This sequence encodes CASSLAESSPLHF. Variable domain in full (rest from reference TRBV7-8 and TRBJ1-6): GAGVSQSPRYKVAKRGQDVALRCDPISGHVSLFWYQQALGQGPEFLTYFQNEAQLDKSGLPSDRFFAERPEGSVSTLKIQRTQQEDSAVYLCASSLAESSPLHFGNGTRLTVT.

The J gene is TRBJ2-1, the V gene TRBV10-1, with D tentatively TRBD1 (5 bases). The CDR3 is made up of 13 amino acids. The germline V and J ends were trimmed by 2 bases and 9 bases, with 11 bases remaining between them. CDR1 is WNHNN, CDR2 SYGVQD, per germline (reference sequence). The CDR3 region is CASSEVWGSEQFF. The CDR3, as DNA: TGCGCCAGCAGTGAGGTCTGGGGCAGTGAGCAGTTCTTC.

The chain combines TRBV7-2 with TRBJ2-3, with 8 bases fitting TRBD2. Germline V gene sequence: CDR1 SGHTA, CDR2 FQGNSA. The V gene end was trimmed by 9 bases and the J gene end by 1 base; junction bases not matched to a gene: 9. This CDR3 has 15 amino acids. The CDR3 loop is CASKRSGGGTDTQYF. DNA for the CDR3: TGTGCCAGTAAGAGGTCCGGGGGGGGCACAGATACGCAGTATTTT.

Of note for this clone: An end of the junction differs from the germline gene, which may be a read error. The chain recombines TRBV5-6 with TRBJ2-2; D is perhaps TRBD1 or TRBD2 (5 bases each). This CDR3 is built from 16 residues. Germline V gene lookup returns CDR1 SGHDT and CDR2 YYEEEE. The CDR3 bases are TGTGCCAGCAGGAGGGTAGGCTATAAGGACACCAGGGAGCTGTTTTTT. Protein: CASRRVGYKDTRELFF.

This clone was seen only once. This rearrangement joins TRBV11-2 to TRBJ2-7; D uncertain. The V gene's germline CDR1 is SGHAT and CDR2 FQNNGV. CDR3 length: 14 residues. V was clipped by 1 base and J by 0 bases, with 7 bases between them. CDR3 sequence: CASSLGSFSYEQYF. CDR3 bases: TGTGCCAGCAGCTTAGGGTCATTCTCCTACGAGCAGTACTTC. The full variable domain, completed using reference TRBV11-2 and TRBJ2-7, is EAGVAQSPRYKIIEKRQSVAFWCNPISGHATLYWYQQILGQGPKLLIQFQNNGVVDDSQLPKDRFSAERLKGVDSTLKIQPAKLEDSAVYLCASSLGSFSYEQYFGPGTRLTVT.

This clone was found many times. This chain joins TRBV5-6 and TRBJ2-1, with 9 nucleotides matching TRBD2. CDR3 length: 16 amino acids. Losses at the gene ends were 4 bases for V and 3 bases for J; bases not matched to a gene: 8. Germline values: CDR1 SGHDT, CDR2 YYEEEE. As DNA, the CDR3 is TGTGCCAGCAGCACTCGACTAGCGGAGTTCTACAATGAGCAGTTCTTC. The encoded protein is CASSTRLAEFYNEQFF.

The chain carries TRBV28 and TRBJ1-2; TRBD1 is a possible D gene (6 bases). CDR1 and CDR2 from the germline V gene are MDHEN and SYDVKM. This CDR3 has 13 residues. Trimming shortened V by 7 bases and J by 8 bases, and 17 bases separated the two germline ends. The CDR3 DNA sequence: TGTGCCAGCATTCCCGGGACATCCGGGGGCTACACCTTC. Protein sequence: CASIPGTSGGYTF.

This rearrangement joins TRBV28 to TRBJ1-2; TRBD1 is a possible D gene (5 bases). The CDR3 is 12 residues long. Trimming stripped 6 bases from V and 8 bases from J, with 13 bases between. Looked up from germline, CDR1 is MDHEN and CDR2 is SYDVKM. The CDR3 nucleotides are TGTGCCAGCAGCCGAGGGGCCCGGGGCTACACCTTC. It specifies CASSRGARGYTF.

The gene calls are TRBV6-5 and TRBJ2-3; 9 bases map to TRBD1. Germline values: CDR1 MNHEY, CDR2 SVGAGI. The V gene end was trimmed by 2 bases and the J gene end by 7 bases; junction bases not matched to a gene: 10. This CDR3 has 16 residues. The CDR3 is CASSYLPGQGPNTQYF. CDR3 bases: TGTGCCAGCAGTTACCTCCCGGGACAGGGACCCAATACGCAGTATTTT.

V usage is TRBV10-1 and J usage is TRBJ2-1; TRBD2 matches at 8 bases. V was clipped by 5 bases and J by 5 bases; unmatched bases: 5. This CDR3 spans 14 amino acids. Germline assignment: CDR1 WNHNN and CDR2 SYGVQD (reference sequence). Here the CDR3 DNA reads TGCGCCAGCAGTCGCGGGAGGCCCGACAATGAGCAGTTCTTC. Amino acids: CASSRGRPDNEQFF.

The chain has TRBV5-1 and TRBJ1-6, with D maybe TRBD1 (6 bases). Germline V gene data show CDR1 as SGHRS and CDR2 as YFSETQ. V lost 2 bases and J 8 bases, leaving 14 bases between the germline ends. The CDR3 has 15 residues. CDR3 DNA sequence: TGCGCCAGCAGCTTCCAGGGGAGTCGAGATTCACCCCTCCACTTT. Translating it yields CASSFQGSRDSPLHF.

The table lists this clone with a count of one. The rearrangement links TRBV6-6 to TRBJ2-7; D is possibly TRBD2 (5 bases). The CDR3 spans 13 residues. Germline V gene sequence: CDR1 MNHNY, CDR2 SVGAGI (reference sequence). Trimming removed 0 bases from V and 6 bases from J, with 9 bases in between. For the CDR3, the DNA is TGTGCCAGCAGTTACTCAGAGGGCGGCGAGCAGTACTTC. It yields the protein CASSYSEGGEQYF.

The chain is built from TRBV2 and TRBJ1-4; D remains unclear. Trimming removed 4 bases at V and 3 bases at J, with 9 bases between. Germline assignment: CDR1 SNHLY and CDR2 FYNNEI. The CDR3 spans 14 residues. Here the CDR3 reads CASSVGVANEKLFF. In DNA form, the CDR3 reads TGTGCCAGCAGTGTTGGGGTAGCTAATGAAAAACTGTTTTTT.